Below are 18 T cell receptor beta chains sequenced from a single sample in a study of shared clonotypes between healthy human individuals. Assay used: immunoSEQ multiplex PCR; TCRdb lists only in-frame clones, some missing. The sample shows 2,100,000 or so clones, 90% to 96% of them seen only once. The source material was naive CD4+ T cells sorted from blood. Documented subset: CD45RA+ positively selected. These receptors were obtained from a young man in good health.

The count of this clone is one. The chain is built from TRBV7-9 and TRBJ2-7, with D perhaps assigned TRBD1 or TRBD2 (7 bases each). V was pared by 5 bases and J by 2 bases, with 16 bases between. Germline CDR1 SEHNR, CDR2 FQNEAQ (reference sequence). The length of the CDR3 is 15 residues. CDR3 residues: CASSPRGGAPYEQYF. The CDR3 region has the DNA TGTGCCAGCAGCCCCAGGGGGGGCGCCCCCTACGAGCAGTACTTC.

The V and J genes are TRBV7-2 and TRBJ2-7; a possible D gene is TRBD2 (6 bases). The CDR3 consists of 16 residues. The germline gives CDR1 SGHTA, CDR2 FQGNSA. With 2 bases removed from V and 4 bases from J, the gap between germline ends came to 18 bases. CDR3 in amino acids: CASSLFSLGAGYEQYF. In nucleotides, the CDR3 is TGTGCCAGCAGCTTATTTTCCTTGGGCGCGGGGTACGAGCAGTACTTC.

This sequence joins TRBV29-1 and TRBJ2-7, with D perhaps matching TRBD1 (6 bases). The length of the CDR3 is 12 residues. Trimming stripped 7 bases from V and 3 bases from J, with 13 bases between. Germline CDR1 is SQVTM and CDR2 is ANQGSEA. CDR3 loop: CSAQGLFYEQYF. Written as DNA, the CDR3 is TGCAGCGCACAGGGATTGTTCTACGAGCAGTACTTC.

This clone was detected once. The chain combines TRBV5-4 with TRBJ2-7; TRBD1 is a possible D gene (5 bases). The germline V gene has CDR1 SGHNT and CDR2 YYREEE (reference sequence). The CDR3 length is 15 residues. V was trimmed by 3 bases and J by 2 bases, leaving 15 bases between them. This chain's CDR3 is CASSSVDSTAYEQYF. DNA for the CDR3: TGTGCCAGCAGCTCCGTCGACAGCACAGCCTACGAGCAGTACTTC.

Note on this clone: The sample carries other DNA sequences with the same CDR3. The V and J genes are TRBV29-1 and TRBJ2-7, with 7 nucleotides matching TRBD1. Per germline, CDR1 SQVTM and CDR2 ANQGSEA. The V gene end was trimmed by 6 bases and the J gene end by 2 bases; junction bases not matched to a gene: 1. The length of the CDR3 is 11 residues. The CDR3 nucleotides read TGCAGCGTGGGGACAGCCTACGAGCAGTACTTC. Protein: CSVGTAYEQYF.

The V call is TRBV27, the J call TRBJ2-2; D is possibly TRBD1 (5 bases). Germline CDR1 MNHEY, CDR2 SMNVEV (reference sequence). Trimming took off 10 bases at V and 2 bases at J, with 17 bases between the two ends. This CDR3 comprises 15 residues. The DNA of the CDR3 is TGTGCCACTAGGGAAGGGCAGGGCAACACCGGGGAGCTGTTTTTT. Amino acid sequence: CATREGQGNTGELFF.

The J gene is TRBJ1-3, the V gene TRBV7-2, with 7 bases fitting TRBD1. The germline CDR1 and CDR2 sequences are SGHTA and FQGNSA. With V trimmed by 5 bases and J by 3 bases, 7 bases remained unmatched. This CDR3 is built from 15 residues. The CDR3 is CASSRQGVIGNTIYF. In DNA, the CDR3 is TGTGCCAGCAGCCGTCAGGGGGTAATTGGAAACACCATATATTTT.

The rearrangement joins TRBV28 to TRBJ2-5; 8 bases agree with TRBD1. Germline V gives CDR1 MDHEN, CDR2 SYDVKM. J gave up 7 bases and V 6 bases, and 7 bases lay outside the gene matches. There are 13 residues in the CDR3. This CDR3 reads CASRSGQGGTQYF. CDR3 bases: TGTGCCAGCAGATCTGGACAGGGCGGGACCCAGTACTTC.

This chain links TRBV9 with TRBJ1-2; 10 positions match TRBD1. The germline CDR1 and CDR2 sequences are SGDLS and YYNGEE. The CDR3 extends over 16 amino acids. Germline trimming cut 0 bases from V and 4 bases from J; bases unmatched to any gene: 6. CDR3 sequence (DNA): TGTGCCAGCAGCGTAGGGACAGGGGGTTGGGGCTATGGCTACACCTTC. Protein sequence: CASSVGTGGWGYGYTF.

V gene TRBV2 combines with J gene TRBJ1-3, with unresolved D. CDR3 length equals 14 residues. The germline V and J ends were trimmed by 5 bases and 0 bases, with 8 bases remaining between them. The germline V gene has CDR1 SNHLY and CDR2 FYNNEI. CDR3 residues: CASSPELSGNTIYF. CDR3 nucleotide sequence: TGTGCCAGCAGTCCCGAACTCTCTGGAAACACCATATATTTT.

The chain links TRBV5-4 to TRBJ2-1; D is undetermined. CDR1 and CDR2 from the germline V gene are SGHNT and YYREEE (reference sequence). Trimming shortened V by 0 bases and J by 6 bases, and 7 bases separated the two germline ends. CDR3 length: 13 amino acids. In DNA, the CDR3 is TGTGCCAGCAGCTTGGCCTTCAGCAATGAGCAGTTCTTC. It encodes CASSLAFSNEQFF. Based on the CDR3 plus reference TRBV5-4 and TRBJ2-1, the full variable domain is ETGVTQSPTHLIKTRGQQVTLRCSSQSGHNTVSWYQQALGQGPQFIFQYYREEENGRGNFPPRFSGLQFPNYSSELNVNALELDDSALYLCASSLAFSNEQFFGPGTRLTVL.

Remarks on this clone: Distinct nucleotide sequences in the sample also encode this CDR3. V and J are TRBV6-5 and TRBJ1-5; 9 bases align to TRBD1. V lost 0 bases, J lost 7 bases, and 4 bases stayed unmatched. This CDR3 contains 15 residues. From germline, CDR1 is MNHEY and CDR2 SVGAGI. The CDR3 DNA follows: TGTGCCAGCAGTTACTCGGGACAGGGAAGCCAGCCCCAGCATTTT. Its translation is CASSYSGQGSQPQHF.

V usage is TRBV7-6 and J usage is TRBJ1-1; D gene unclear. V lost 1 base and J 0 bases, leaving 9 bases between the germline ends. The length of the CDR3 is 15 residues. Per the germline V gene, CDR1 is SGHVS and CDR2 is FNYEAQ. The DNA for the CDR3 is TGTGCCAGCAGCTTAGATAACGGAATGAACACTGAAGCTTTCTTT. As protein: CASSLDNGMNTEAFF.

The chain couples TRBV30 to TRBJ1-6; D is undetermined. CDR1 and CDR2 (germline): GTSNPN, SVGIG (reference sequence). This CDR3 is 12 amino acids long. V was shortened by 2 bases and J by 14 bases, with 13 bases between the two germline ends. The CDR3 here is CAWSTNGRALHF. CDR3 coding DNA: TGTGCCTGGAGTACCAACGGTAGGGCCCTCCACTTT.

This clone came up once. This chain connects TRBV5-8 to TRBJ1-2, with D tentatively TRBD1 (5 bases). Per germline, CDR1 SGHTS and CDR2 YDEGEE. The CDR3 runs to 14 residues. The germline V and J ends were trimmed by 4 bases and 8 bases, with 18 bases remaining between them. In nucleotides, the CDR3 is TGTGCCAGCAGCCCAGACAGCAACAGGCCCGGCTACACCTTC. Protein: CASSPDSNRPGYTF.

The rearrangement links TRBV2 to TRBJ1-6; a possible D gene is TRBD1 (5 bases). The CDR3 length is 12 residues. V was trimmed by 8 bases and J by 10 bases, leaving 12 bases between them. The V gene's germline CDR1 is SNHLY and CDR2 FYNNEI. The CDR3 sequence: CASGVGRSPLHF. CDR3 nucleotide sequence: TGTGCCAGCGGCGTGGGGCGATCACCCCTCCACTTT.

V and J are TRBV2 and TRBJ1-5; no firm D call. The CDR3 length is 16 residues. V was pared by 6 bases and J by 0 bases, with 15 bases between. The germline gives CDR1 SNHLY, CDR2 FYNNEI. As DNA, the CDR3 is TGTGCCAGCAGCCCCACGAGCCCCCGTAGCAATCAGCCCCAGCATTTT. This sequence encodes CASSPTSPRSNQPQHF.

The chain recombines TRBV6-6 with TRBJ2-7; D is unclear. CDR3 length: 13 residues. Trimming left V 2 bases short and J 0 bases short, with 5 bases between. Germline CDR1 MNHNY, CDR2 SVGAGI (reference sequence). CDR3 region: CASSYPSSYEQYF. In nucleotides, the CDR3 is TGTGCCAGCAGTTACCCTAGCTCCTACGAGCAGTACTTC.